This T cell receptor beta chain was found in a study of OX40 agonist ivuxolimab in advanced cancers. For the study at large: Patients received ivuxolimab, an intravenous treatment, every 2 weeks at 0.01 to 10 mg/kg.

Germline CDR1 reads SGHNT; CDR2 reads YYREEE (reference sequence). CDR3 length: 16 residues. J was trimmed by 5 bases and V by 1 base; bases with no gene match: 9. Produced via immunoSEQ multiplex PCR; TCRdb's table is partial and in-frame only. The table records tens of thousands of clones, about 89% of them present only once. This sequence was found in an adult with an advanced solid tumor such as melanoma, head and neck, liver or kidney cancer. The sequencing here drew on CD4+ or CD8+ T cells sorted from blood, taken in a trial of the OX40 agonist ivuxolimab. The chain couples TRBV5-4 to TRBJ2-7; 10 positions match TRBD2. CDR3 coding DNA: TGTGCCAGCAGCTTGTATGGACTAGCGGACTCGGACGAGCAGTACTTC. Translating gives CASSLYGLADSDEQYF. Full variable domain (missing parts from reference TRBV5-4 and TRBJ2-7): ETGVTQSPTHLIKTRGQQVTLRCSSQSGHNTVSWYQQALGQGPQFIFQYYREEENGRGNFPPRFSGLQFPNYSSELNVNALELDDSALYLCASSLYGLADSDEQYFGPGTRLTVT.